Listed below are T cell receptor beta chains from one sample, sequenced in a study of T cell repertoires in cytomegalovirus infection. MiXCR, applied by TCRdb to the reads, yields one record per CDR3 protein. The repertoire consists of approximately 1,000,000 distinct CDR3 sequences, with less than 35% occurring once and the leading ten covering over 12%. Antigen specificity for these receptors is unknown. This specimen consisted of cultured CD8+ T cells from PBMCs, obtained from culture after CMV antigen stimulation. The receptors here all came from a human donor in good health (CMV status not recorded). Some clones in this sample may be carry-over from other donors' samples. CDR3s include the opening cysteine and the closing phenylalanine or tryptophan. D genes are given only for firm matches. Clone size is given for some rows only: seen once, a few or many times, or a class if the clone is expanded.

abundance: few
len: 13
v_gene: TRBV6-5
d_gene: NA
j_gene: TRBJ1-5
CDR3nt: TGTGCCAGCAGTTACATGGGCAATCAGCCCCAGCATTTT
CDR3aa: CASSYMGNQPQHF

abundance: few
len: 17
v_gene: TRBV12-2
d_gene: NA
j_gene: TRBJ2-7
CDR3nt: TGTGCAAGTCGCTTAGCGTCCCTAGGACCTCCTCGTTACGAGCAGTACTTC
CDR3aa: CASRLASLGPPRYEQYF

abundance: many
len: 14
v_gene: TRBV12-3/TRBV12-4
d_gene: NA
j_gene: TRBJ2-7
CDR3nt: TGTGCCAGCACCTTAGGGGGGATCGTCTACGAGCAGTACTTC
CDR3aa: CASTLGGIVYEQYF

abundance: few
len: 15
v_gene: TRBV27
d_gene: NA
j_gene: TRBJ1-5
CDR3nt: TGTGCCAGCAGTTTGGACAGCCAGAGGGATCAGCCCCAGCATTTT
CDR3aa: CASSLDSQRDQPQHF

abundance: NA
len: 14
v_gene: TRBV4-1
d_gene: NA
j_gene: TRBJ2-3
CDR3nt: TGCGCCAGCAGCCACGAGAGTGCCACAGATACGCAGTATTTT
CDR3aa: CASSHESATDTQYF

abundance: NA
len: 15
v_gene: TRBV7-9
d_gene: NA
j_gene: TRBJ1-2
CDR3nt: TGTGCCAGCAGCTCTCCCAAAGGTCCAGGGGTGAGCTACACCTTC
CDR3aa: CASSSPKGPGVSYTF

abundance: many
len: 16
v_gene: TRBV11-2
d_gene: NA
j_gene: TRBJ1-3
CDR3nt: TGTGCCAGCAGCTTAGATCTTAGGGGAACTGGAAACACCATATATTTT
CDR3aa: CASSLDLRGTGNTIYF

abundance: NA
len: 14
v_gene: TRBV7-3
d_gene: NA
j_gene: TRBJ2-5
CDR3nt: TGTGCCAGCAGCCCCCAAGGACCAGAAGAGACCCAGTACTTC
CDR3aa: CASSPQGPEETQYF

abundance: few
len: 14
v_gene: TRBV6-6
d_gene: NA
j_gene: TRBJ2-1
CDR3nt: TGTGCCAGCAGTTACTCGACGAGTTACAATGAGCAGTTCTTC
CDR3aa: CASSYSTSYNEQFF

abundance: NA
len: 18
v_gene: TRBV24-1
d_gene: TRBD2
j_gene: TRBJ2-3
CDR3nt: TGTGCCACCAGTGACCCCCCCACGGAGCGGGGGGTCACAGATACGCAGTATTTT
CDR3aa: CATSDPPTERGVTDTQYF

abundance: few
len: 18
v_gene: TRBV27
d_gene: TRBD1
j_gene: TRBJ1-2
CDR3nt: TGTGCCAGCAGTTTAATGGCCCAACGGGACAGGGAAGACTATGGCTACACCTTC
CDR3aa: CASSLMAQRDREDYGYTF

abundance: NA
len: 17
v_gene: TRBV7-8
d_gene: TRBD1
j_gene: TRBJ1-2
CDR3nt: TGTGCCAGCAGCTTAGCCCCGGACAGGGGACTTAACTATGGCTACACCTTC
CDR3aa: CASSLAPDRGLNYGYTF

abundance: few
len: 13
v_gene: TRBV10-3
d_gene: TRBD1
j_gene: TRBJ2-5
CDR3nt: TGTGCCATCAAAGTGGACAGGGATGAGACCCAGTACTTC
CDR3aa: CAIKVDRDETQYF

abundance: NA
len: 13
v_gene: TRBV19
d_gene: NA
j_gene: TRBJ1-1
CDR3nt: TGTGCCAATAGTATGGTGAGAAACACTGAAGCTTTCTTT
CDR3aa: CANSMVRNTEAFF

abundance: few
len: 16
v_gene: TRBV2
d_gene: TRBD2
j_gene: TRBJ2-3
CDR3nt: TGTGCCAGCATCCCCTCGGTAGCGGGGAAGAAAGATACGCAGTATTTT
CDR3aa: CASIPSVAGKKDTQYF

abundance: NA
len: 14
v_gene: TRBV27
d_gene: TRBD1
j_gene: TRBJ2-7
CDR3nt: TGTGCCAGCAGTTACCGAGCAGGGGGCTACGAGCAGTACTTC
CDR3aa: CASSYRAGGYEQYF

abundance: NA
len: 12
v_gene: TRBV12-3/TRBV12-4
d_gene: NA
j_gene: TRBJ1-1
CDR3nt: TGTGCCAGCAACCGGGGATACACTGAAGCTTTCTTT
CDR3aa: CASNRGYTEAFF

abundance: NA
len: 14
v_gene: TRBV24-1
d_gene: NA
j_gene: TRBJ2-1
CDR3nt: TGTGCCACCAGTCAGACAAGCTCCTACAATGAGCAGTTCTTC
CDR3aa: CATSQTSSYNEQFF

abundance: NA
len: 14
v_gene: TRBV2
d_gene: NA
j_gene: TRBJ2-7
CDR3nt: TGTGTCAGCAGTGAGGGACGGCCTCAGGACGAGCAGTACTTC
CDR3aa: CVSSEGRPQDEQYF

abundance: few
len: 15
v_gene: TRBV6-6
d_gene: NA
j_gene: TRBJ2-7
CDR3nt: TGTGCCAGCAGTTACTCTAAGGACTTCTCCTACGAGCAGTACTTC
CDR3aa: CASSYSKDFSYEQYF

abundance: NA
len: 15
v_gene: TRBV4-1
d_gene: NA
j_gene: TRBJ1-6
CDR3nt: TGCGCCAGCAGCCAAGGGACACCGGATAATTCACCCCTCCACTTT
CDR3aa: CASSQGTPDNSPLHF

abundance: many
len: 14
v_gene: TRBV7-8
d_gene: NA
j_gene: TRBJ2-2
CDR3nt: TGTGCCAGCAGCTTAGAACAGGGCCTCCGGGAGCTGTTTTTT
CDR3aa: CASSLEQGLRELFF

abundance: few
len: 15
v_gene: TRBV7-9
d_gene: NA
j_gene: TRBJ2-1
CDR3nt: TGTGCCAGCAGCTTAGAGGCTTGGCCAAACTACGAGCAGTTCTTC
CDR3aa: CASSLEAWPNYEQFF

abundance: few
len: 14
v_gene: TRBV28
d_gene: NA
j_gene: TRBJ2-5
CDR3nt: TGTGCCAGCAGTTGGGACTCGGGACAGTCCTCCCGGTTTTTC
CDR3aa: CASSWDSGQSSRFF

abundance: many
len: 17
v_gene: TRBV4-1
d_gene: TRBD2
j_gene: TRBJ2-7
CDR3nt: TGCGCCAGCAGCCAGGCCGGACTAGCGGGGCGCTCCTACGAGCAGTACTTC
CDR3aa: CASSQAGLAGRSYEQYF

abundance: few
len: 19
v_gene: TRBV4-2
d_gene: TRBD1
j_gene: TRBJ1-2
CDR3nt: TGTGCCAGCAGCCAAGATGTCCGGGACAGCCTAATAAGAAACTATGGCTACACCTTC
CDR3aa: CASSQDVRDSLIRNYGYTF

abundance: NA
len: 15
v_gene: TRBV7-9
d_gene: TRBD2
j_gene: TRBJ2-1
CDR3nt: TGTGCCAGCCGCGGGGCGGGGGGGGCCTTGAATGAGCAGTTCTTC
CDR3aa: CASRGAGGALNEQFF

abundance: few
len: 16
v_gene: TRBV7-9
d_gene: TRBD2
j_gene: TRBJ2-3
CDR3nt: TGTGCCAGCAGCTCCCCACTAGCGGGGGGGTCGGATACGCAGTATTTT
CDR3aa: CASSSPLAGGSDTQYF